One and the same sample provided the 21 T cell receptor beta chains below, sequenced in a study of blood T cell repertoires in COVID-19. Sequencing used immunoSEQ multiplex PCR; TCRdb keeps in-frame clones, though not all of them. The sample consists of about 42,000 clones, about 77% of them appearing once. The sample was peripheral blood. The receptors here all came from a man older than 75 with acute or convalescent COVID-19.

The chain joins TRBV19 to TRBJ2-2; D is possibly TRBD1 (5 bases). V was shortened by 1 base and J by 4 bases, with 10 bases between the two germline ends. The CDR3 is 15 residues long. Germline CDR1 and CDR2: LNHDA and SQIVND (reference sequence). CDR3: CASSIVGVTTGELFF. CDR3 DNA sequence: TGTGCCAGTAGTATAGTAGGGGTTACCACCGGGGAGCTGTTTTTT.

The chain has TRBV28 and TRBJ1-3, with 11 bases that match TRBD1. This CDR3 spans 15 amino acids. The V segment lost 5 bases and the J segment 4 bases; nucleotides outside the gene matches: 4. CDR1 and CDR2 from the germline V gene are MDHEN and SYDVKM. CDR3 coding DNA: TGTGCCAGCAGTGGACAGGGGGCGCGGGGAAACACCATATATTTT. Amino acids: CASSGQGARGNTIYF.

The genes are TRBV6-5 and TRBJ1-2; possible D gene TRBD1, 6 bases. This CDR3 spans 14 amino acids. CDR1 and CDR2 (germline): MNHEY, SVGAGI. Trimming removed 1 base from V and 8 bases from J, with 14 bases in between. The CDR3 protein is CASSYLAGEGGYTF. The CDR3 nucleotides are TGTGCCAGCAGTTACTTGGCAGGGGAGGGAGGCTACACCTTC.

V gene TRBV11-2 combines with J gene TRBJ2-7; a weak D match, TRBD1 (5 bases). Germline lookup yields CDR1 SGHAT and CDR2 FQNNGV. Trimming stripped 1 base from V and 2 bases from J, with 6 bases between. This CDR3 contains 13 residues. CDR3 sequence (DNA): TGTGCCAGCAGCTTAGGACAGACCTACGAGCAGTACTTC. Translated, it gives CASSLGQTYEQYF.

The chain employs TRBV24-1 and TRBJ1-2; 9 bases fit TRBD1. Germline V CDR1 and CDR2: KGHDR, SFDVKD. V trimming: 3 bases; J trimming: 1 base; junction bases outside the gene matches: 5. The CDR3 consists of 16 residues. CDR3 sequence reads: CATSDGTGLVNYGYTF. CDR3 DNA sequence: TGTGCCACCAGTGATGGGACAGGGTTAGTTAACTATGGCTACACCTTC.

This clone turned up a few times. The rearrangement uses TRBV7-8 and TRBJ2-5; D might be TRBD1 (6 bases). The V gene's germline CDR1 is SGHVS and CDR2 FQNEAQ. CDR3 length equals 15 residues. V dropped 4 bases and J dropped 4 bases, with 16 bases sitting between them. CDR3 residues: CASSSGHPARETQYF. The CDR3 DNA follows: TGTGCCAGCAGCTCGGGACATCCGGCTCGAGAGACCCAGTACTTC.

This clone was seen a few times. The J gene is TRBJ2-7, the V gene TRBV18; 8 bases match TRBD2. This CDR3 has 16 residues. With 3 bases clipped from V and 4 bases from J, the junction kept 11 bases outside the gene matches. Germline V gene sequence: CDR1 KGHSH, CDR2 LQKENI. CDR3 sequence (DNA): TGTGCCAGCTCACCCTTCAGCGGGAGTCAATCGTACGAGCAGTACTTC. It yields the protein CASSPFSGSQSYEQYF.

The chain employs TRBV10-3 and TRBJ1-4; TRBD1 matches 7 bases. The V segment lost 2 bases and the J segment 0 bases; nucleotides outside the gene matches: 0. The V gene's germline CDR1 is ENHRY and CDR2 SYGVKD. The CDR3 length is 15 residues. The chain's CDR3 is CAISEGTATNEKLFF. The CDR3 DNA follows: TGTGCCATCAGTGAGGGGACAGCAACTAATGAAAAACTGTTTTTT.

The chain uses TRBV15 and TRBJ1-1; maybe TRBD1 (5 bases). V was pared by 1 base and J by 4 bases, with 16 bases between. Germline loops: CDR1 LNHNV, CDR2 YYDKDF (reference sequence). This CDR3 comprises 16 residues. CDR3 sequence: CATSRVLGGGGTEAFF. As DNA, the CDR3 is TGTGCCACCAGCAGAGTTCTGGGGGGAGGTGGCACTGAAGCTTTCTTT. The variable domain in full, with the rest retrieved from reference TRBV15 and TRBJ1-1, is DAMVIQNPRYQVTQFGKPVTLSCSQTLNHNVMYWYQQKSSQAPKLLFHYYDKDFNNEADTPDNFQSRRPNTSFCFLDIRSPGLGDTAMYLCATSRVLGGGGTEAFFGQGTRLTVV.

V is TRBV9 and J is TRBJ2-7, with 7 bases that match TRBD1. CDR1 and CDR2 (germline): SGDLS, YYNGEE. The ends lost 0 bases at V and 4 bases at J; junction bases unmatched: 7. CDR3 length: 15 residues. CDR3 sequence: CASSVGGQNGYEQYF. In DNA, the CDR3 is TGTGCCAGCAGCGTAGGGGGACAGAATGGGTACGAGCAGTACTTC. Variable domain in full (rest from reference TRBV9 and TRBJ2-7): DSGVTQTPKHLITATGQRVTLRCSPRSGDLSVYWYQQSLDQGLQFLIQYYNGEERAKGNILERFSAQQFPDLHSELNLSSLELGDSALYFCASSVGGQNGYEQYFGPGTRLTVT.

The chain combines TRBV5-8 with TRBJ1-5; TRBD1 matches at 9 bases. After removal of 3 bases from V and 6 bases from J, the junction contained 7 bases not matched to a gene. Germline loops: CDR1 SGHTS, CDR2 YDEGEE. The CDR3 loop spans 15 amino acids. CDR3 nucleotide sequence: TGTGCCAGCAGCTCACAGGGGGCGCATTCTCAGCCCCAGCATTTT. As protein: CASSSQGAHSQPQHF.

The CDR3 loop reads CASSESRAGGHYEQYF. The DNA of the CDR3 is TGCGCCAGCAGTGAGTCTAGGGCAGGGGGCCACTACGAGCAGTACTTC. The chain is built from TRBV10-1 and TRBJ2-7; 8 positions match TRBD1. The V gene's germline CDR1 is WNHNN and CDR2 SYGVQD (reference sequence). With 0 bases clipped from V and 3 bases from J, the junction kept 7 bases outside the gene matches. This CDR3 has 16 amino acids.

Here the CDR3 reads CASSLAGDSGNTIYF. CDR3 in DNA: TGTGCCAGCAGCTTGGCAGGGGATTCTGGAAACACCATATATTTT. V gene TRBV5-4 combines with J gene TRBJ1-3, with D possibly matching TRBD1 (6 bases). The CDR3 runs 15 residues. CDR1 is SGHNT and CDR2 is YYREEE in the germline V gene (reference sequence). V dropped 0 bases and J dropped 1 base, with 8 bases sitting between them.

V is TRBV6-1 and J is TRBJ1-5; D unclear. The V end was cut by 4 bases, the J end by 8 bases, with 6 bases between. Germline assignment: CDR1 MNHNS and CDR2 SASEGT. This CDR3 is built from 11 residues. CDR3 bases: TGTGCCAGCAGTGGAGGAGAGCCCCAGCATTTT. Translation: CASSGGEPQHF.

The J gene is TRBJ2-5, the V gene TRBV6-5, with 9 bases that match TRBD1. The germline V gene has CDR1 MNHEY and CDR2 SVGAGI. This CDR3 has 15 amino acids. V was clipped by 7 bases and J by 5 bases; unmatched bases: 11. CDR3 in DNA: TGTGCCAGCACCATGGGACAGGGTGTTGTCGAGACCCAGTACTTC. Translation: CASTMGQGVVETQYF.

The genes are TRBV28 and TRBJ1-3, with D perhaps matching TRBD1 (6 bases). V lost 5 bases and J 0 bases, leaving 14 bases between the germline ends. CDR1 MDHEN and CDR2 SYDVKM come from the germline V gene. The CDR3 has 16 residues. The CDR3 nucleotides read TGTGCCAGCAGTACCAGACAGGTGATCTCTGGAAACACCATATATTTT. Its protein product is CASSTRQVISGNTIYF.

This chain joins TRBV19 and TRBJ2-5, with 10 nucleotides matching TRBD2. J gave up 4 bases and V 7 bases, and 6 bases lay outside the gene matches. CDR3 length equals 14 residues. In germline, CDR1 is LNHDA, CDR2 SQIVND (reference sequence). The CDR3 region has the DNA TGTGCCAGTAAGGCTAGCGGGAGACGAGAGACCCAGTACTTC. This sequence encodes CASKASGRRETQYF.

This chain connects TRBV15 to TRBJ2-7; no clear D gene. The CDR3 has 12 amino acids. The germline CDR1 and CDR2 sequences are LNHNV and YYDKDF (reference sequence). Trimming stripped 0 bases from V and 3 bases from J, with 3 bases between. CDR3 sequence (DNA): TGTGCCACCAGCAGAGACTTCTACGAGCAGTACTTC. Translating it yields CATSRDFYEQYF.

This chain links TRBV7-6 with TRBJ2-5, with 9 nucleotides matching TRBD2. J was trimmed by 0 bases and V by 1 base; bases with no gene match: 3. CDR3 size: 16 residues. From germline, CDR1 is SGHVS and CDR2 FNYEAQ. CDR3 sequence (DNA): TGTGCCAGCAGCTTAGTTAGCGGGGGAGACCAAGAGACCCAGTACTTC. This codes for CASSLVSGGDQETQYF. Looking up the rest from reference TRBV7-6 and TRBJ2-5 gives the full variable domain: GAGVSQSPRYKVTKRGQDVALRCDPISGHVSLYWYRQALGQGPEFLTYFNYEAQQDKSGLPNDRFSAERPEGSISTLTIQRTEQRDSAMYRCASSLVSGGDQETQYFGPGTRLLVL.

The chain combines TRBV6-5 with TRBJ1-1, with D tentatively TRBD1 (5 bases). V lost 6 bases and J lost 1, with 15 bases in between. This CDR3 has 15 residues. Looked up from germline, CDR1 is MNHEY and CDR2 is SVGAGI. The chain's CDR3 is CASSRRQGPNTEAFF. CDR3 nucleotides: TGTGCCAGCAGCCGGCGGCAGGGCCCGAACACTGAAGCTTTCTTT.

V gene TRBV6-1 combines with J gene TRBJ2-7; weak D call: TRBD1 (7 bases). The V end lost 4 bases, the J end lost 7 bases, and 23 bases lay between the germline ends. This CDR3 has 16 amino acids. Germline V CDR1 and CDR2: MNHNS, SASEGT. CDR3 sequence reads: CASSALGGGRVGEQYF. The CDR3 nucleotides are TGTGCCAGCAGTGCCTTAGGAGGGGGCAGGGTGGGAGAGCAGTACTTC.